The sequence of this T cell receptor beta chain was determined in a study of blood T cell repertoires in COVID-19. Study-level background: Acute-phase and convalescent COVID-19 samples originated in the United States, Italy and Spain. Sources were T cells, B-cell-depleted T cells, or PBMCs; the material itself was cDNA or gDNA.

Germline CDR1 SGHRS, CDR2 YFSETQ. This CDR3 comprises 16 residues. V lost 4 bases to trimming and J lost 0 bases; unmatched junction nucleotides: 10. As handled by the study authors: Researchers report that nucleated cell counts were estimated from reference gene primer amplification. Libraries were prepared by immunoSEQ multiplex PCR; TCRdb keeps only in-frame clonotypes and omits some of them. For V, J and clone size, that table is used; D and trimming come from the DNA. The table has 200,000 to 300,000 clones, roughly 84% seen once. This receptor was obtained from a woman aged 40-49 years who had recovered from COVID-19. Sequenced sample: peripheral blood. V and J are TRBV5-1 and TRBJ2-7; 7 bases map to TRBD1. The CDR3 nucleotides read TGCGCCAGCAGCCTCGGTGCGACAGGGAGCTCCTACGAGCAGTACTTC. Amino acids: CASSLGATGSSYEQYF.